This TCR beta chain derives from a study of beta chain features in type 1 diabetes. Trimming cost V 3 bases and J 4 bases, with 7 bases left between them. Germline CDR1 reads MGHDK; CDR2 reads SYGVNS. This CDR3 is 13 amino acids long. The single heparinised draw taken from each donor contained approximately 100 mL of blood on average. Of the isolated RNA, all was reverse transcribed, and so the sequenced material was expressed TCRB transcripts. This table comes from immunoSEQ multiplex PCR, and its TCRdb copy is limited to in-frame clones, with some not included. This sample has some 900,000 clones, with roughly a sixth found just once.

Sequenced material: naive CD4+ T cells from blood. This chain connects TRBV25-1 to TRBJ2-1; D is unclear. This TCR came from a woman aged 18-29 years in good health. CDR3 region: CASSEPGYNEQFF. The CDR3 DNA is TGTGCCAGCAGTGAGCCAGGTTACAATGAGCAGTTCTTC.